Listed here are 4 T cell receptor beta chains from one sample, sequenced in a study of monozygotic twins with inflammatory bowel disease. TCRdb reprocessed the 5' RACE reads and reports one entry per CDR3 protein, with no DNA. The listing records approximately 160,000 distinct CDR3 sequences. Material: blood. These receptors were obtained from a human donor with ulcerative colitis or Crohn's disease, or a healthy co-twin of an affected twin (not recorded which).

This chain connects TRBV12-3 or TRBV12-4 to TRBJ1-1. The CDR3 contains 14 residues. CDR3: CASSFLGKGTEAFF.

The chain carries TRBV18 and TRBJ1-1. This CDR3 is built from 17 residues. CDR1 KGHSH and CDR2 LQKENI come from the germline V gene. The CDR3 sequence: CASSPRGHYPTNTEAFF.

CDR3 amino acids: CASSEGAGSPGGYTF. The rearrangement joins TRBV5-1 to TRBJ1-2; as DNA is missing, the TRBD1 call by TCRdb cannot be tested. The germline gives CDR1 SGHRS, CDR2 YFSETQ. The CDR3 spans 15 residues.

This CDR3 is CASSFRRPTGTEAFF. The chain recombines TRBV5-5 with TRBJ1-1; TCRdb's D gene call, TRBD1, goes unchecked for lack of DNA. Germline V lookup: CDR1 SGHKS, CDR2 YYEKEE (reference sequence). CDR3 length: 15 residues.